These T cell receptor beta chains were read from a single sample in a study of T cell changes during pregnancy in multiple sclerosis. The assay was immunoSEQ multiplex PCR, and TCRdb's table has in-frame clones only and misses some. The sample contains under 75,000 clones, about 91% of which appear only once. The source material was peripheral blood, sampled in the first trimester of pregnancy. Receptor source: a female donor with multiple sclerosis, enrolled in a pregnancy study. CDR3s include the opening cysteine and the closing phenylalanine or tryptophan. A D gene is named only where the DNA matches it firmly. The size field is filled for only some rows; it gives once, few, many or a size class.

j_call cdr3_length v_call d_call clone_size cdr3_nt cdr3_aa
TRBJ1-1 14 TRBV28 NA NA TGTGCCAGCAAAATATCCCAGGTGAACACTGAAGCTTTCTTT CASKISQVNTEAFF
TRBJ1-1 13 TRBV6-1 NA NA TGTGCCAGCAGTGTGAGGGTTCACACTGAAGCTTTCTTT CASSVRVHTEAFF
TRBJ2-3 15 TRBV2 NA NA TGTGCCAGCAGTGACAGTGGTGCTAGCACAGATACGCAGTATTTT CASSDSGASTDTQYF
TRBJ2-2 17 TRBV28 TRBD2 NA TGTGCCAGCAGTTCTCCGGGACTAGCGACGAACACCGGGGAGCTGTTTTTT CASSSPGLATNTGELFF
TRBJ2-1 17 TRBV27 TRBD2 NA TGTGCCAGCAGTCCCCGTGAATTAGCGGGAGTAGGGAATGAGCAGTTCTTC CASSPRELAGVGNEQFF
TRBJ2-1 15 TRBV7-3 TRBD2 NA TGTGCCAGCAGCTTAACCGGGGGGGAAACCAATGAGCAGTTCTTC CASSLTGGETNEQFF
TRBJ1-1 15 TRBV29-1 TRBD1 few TGCAGCGTTGAGAGGGGGCGGACAGAGAACACTGAAGCTTTCTTT CSVERGRTENTEAFF
TRBJ2-2 17 TRBV9 TRBD2 NA TGTGCCAGCAGCCGCACTAGCGGGGGGGCGAGTGGCGGGGAGCTGTTTTTT CASSRTSGGASGGELFF
TRBJ1-2 15 TRBV6-1 NA few TGTGCCAGCAGACCTCAGGGACTAGCACCCTATGGCTACACCTTC CASRPQGLAPYGYTF
TRBJ2-2 16 TRBV11-3 NA NA TGTGCCAGCAGCCCATGGGGCGGGGAGCACACCGGGGAGCTGTTTTTT CASSPWGGEHTGELFF
TRBJ2-2 15 TRBV9 TRBD2 NA TGTGCCAGCAGCGCGACTAGCGGGATGACCGGGGAGCTGTTTTTT CASSATSGMTGELFF
TRBJ1-1 15 TRBV5-1 NA NA TGCGCCAGCAGCACAGAACCTATTCCGAACACTGAAGCTTTCTTT CASSTEPIPNTEAFF
TRBJ1-2 15 TRBV19 TRBD1 NA TGTGCCAGTAGTACCGGGGACAGGACCCTGGTGAGGTACACCTTC CASSTGDRTLVRYTF
TRBJ2-3 16 TRBV10-2 TRBD2 NA TGCGCCAGCATTACCGGGACTAGCGGGTGGGCAGATACGCAGTATTTT CASITGTSGWADTQYF
TRBJ1-5 15 TRBV27 NA NA TGTGCCAGCACCGCCTCTGGGGGCTACAATCAGCCCCAGCATTTT CASTASGGYNQPQHF
TRBJ1-3 12 TRBV29-1 TRBD1 NA TGCAGCGTCCGGACAGGGGGAAACACCATATATTTT CSVRTGGNTIYF
TRBJ2-1 15 TRBV10-3 TRBD2 NA TGTGCCATCAGTGAAGGTAGCGGGAGAGAAAATGAGCAGTTCTTC CAISEGSGRENEQFF
TRBJ2-3 16 TRBV9 TRBD2 NA TGTGCCAGCAGCGTAAGGGCGGGGGAATACACAGATACGCAGTATTTT CASSVRAGEYTDTQYF
TRBJ2-1 14 TRBV7-3 TRBD2 NA TGTGCCAGCAGCAGTCTAGCGGGAGATAATGAGCAGTTCTTC CASSSLAGDNEQFF
TRBJ2-7 14 TRBV30 TRBD1 NA TGTGCCTGGGAATTGACAGGGGGCAACTACGAGCAGTACTTC CAWELTGGNYEQYF
TRBJ2-2 14 TRBV6-5 TRBD2 NA TGTGCCAGCAGAAGGAGCGGGAGCAGGGAGGAGCTGTTTTTT CASRRSGSREELFF
TRBJ2-2 14 TRBV6-5 NA NA TGTGCCAGCAGTTACTCCCGGGACACCGGGGAGCTGTTTTTT CASSYSRDTGELFF
TRBJ1-4 15 TRBV7-9 NA NA TGTGCCAGCACCTTAGGGGCAGGGGTAAATGAAAAACTGTTTTTT CASTLGAGVNEKLFF
TRBJ1-4 14 TRBV2 NA NA TGTGCCAGCAGTGAGACAGTAAATAATGAAAAACTGTTTTTT CASSETVNNEKLFF
TRBJ2-7 15 TRBV5-5 TRBD1 NA TGTGCCAGCAGCTTGGCGGGACAGGGGGCTTGGGAGCAGTACTTC CASSLAGQGAWEQYF
TRBJ1-1 14 TRBV9 NA once TGTGCCAGCAGCGTAGAGTCAGGTAACACTGAAGCTTTCTTT CASSVESGNTEAFF
TRBJ1-4 13 TRBV6-6 TRBD1 NA TGTGCCAGCAGGAGCGGACAGGGGGAAAAACTGTTTTTT CASRSGQGEKLFF
TRBJ2-2 15 TRBV4-2 TRBD2 NA TGTGCCAGCAGCCAAGCAGCTAGCGGGAGGGGGGAGCTGTTTTTT CASSQAASGRGELFF
TRBJ1-5 14 TRBV19 TRBD1 NA TGTGCCAGTAGTGCCCGGACAGGGCCTCAGCCCCAGCATTTT CASSARTGPQPQHF
TRBJ1-5 20 TRBV7-8 TRBD1 NA TGTGCCAGCAGCTTAGCCCGGGGACAGGGAATTGATCAGAGCAATCAGCCCCAGCATTTT CASSLARGQGIDQSNQPQHF
TRBJ1-1 17 TRBV5-1 TRBD1 NA TGCGCCAGCAGCTTGGGTGCCACGGGACAGGGGAACACTGAAGCTTTCTTT CASSLGATGQGNTEAFF
TRBJ1-2 16 TRBV5-4 TRBD1 NA TGTGCCAGCAGCTCGGACCGAGACAGGGACAACTATGGCTACACCTTC CASSSDRDRDNYGYTF
TRBJ2-3 15 TRBV29-1 NA NA TGCAGCGTCGTACGTGGCAGGGGGGACACAGATACGCAGTATTTT CSVVRGRGDTDTQYF
TRBJ1-2 13 TRBV6-5 NA NA TGTGCCAGCAGCCTAGACAGAAACTATGGCTACACCTTC CASSLDRNYGYTF
TRBJ2-1 15 TRBV7-9 TRBD1 once TGTGCCAGCAGCGCTCGGGACAGGGGGTCCAATGAGCAGTTCTTC CASSARDRGSNEQFF
TRBJ1-3 14 TRBV30 NA NA TGTGCCTGGACCAGGGTCACGACCGGAAACACCATATATTTT CAWTRVTTGNTIYF
TRBJ1-5 14 TRBV5-1 NA NA TGCGCCAGCAGCCTTAGTAACCCCAATCAGCCCCAGCATTTT CASSLSNPNQPQHF
TRBJ2-5 14 TRBV6-5 NA NA TGTGCCAGCAGTTACGGGCTAGCTACGGAGACCCAGTACTTC CASSYGLATETQYF
TRBJ2-7 14 TRBV6-1 NA NA TGTGCCAGCAGTCCCAGGGGGGAATCCTACGAGCAGTACTTC CASSPRGESYEQYF
TRBJ1-1 16 TRBV5-1 NA NA TGCGCCAGCAGCGGACACAAAACCGGAGTGAACACTGAAGCTTTCTTT CASSGHKTGVNTEAFF
TRBJ1-4 14 TRBV5-5 NA NA TGTGCCAGCAGCTTGGGACAGTTCGTAGAAAAACTGTTTTTT CASSLGQFVEKLFF
TRBJ1-1 13 TRBV6-1 NA NA TGTGCCAGCAGTACCGACTGGAACACTGAAGCTTTCTTT CASSTDWNTEAFF
TRBJ1-1 15 TRBV19 TRBD1 NA TGTGCCAGTAGTCCAAGGACAGGGGTCAACACTGAAGCTTTCTTT CASSPRTGVNTEAFF
TRBJ1-6 13 TRBV25-1 NA NA TGTGCCAGCAGTGCCAGGGGAAATTCACCCCTCCACTTT CASSARGNSPLHF
TRBJ2-1 15 TRBV15 TRBD2 NA TGTGCCACCAGCAGAGGACTAGCGGGAGGAAATGAGCAGTTCTTC CATSRGLAGGNEQFF
TRBJ1-4 17 TRBV9 NA NA TGTGCCAGCAGCTCACCCGGGGGGAGCGGGGGTACTGAAAAACTGTTTTTT CASSSPGGSGGTEKLFF
TRBJ1-4 15 TRBV19 NA NA TGTGCCAGTAGCCTACGCCGCGGGAGGGGAGAAAAACTGTTTTTT CASSLRRGRGEKLFF
TRBJ1-2 15 TRBV15 TRBD1 NA TGTGCCACCAGCGCAGGGGGTTCGTTGGACTATGGCTACACCTTC CATSAGGSLDYGYTF
TRBJ2-3 14 TRBV5-4 TRBD1 NA TGTGCCAGCAGCTTGGACCAGGGGGCAGATACGCAGTATTTT CASSLDQGADTQYF
TRBJ1-1 17 TRBV28 TRBD1 NA TGTGCCAGCAGAAACCCCGGGACAGAAGTTTCCGGCACTGAAGCTTTCTTT CASRNPGTEVSGTEAFF
TRBJ1-1 15 TRBV19 NA NA TGTGCCAGTAGTATGGTGGGCAGGGGGAACACTGAAGCTTTCTTT CASSMVGRGNTEAFF